Listed here are 20 T cell receptor beta chains from one sample, sequenced in a study of immune evolution from preneoplasia to lung adenocarcinoma. Repertoires were generated with immunoSEQ multiplex PCR, while TCRdb's copy carries only in-frame clones and drops some. The sample carries more than 5,000 clones, 60% to 75% recorded once. Sequencing was performed on FFPE lung adenocarcinoma in situ tissue. The origin of the receptors is a person aged 55-79 years with lung adenocarcinoma.

V usage is TRBV18 and J usage is TRBJ1-6; TRBD1 matches at 9 bases. The V and J ends lost 4 bases and 7 bases, in that order; junction bases with no gene match: 11. Germline V gives CDR1 KGHSH, CDR2 LQKENI. CDR3 length: 17 amino acids. CDR3 loop: CASSRPQGQGNNSPLHF. In DNA, the CDR3 is TGTGCCAGCTCACGCCCTCAGGGACAGGGTAACAATTCACCCCTCCACTTT.

The chain uses TRBV6-4 and TRBJ1-6; D unresolved. Germline assignment: CDR1 MRHNA and CDR2 SNTAGT. The length of the CDR3 is 14 residues. The V and J ends lost 4 bases and 4 bases respectively, with 8 bases between them. The CDR3 sequence: CASSAAQYNSPLHF. In nucleotides, the CDR3 is TGTGCCAGCAGTGCGGCACAATATAATTCACCCCTCCACTTT.

This clone was found a few times. The chain recombines TRBV6-5 with TRBJ1-6, with 7 bases identical to TRBD1. V shed 6 bases and J 10 bases; nucleotides not matched to a gene: 6. Per the germline V gene, CDR1 is MNHEY and CDR2 is SVGAGI. The length of the CDR3 is 13 residues. This CDR3 is CASRGTGDSPLHF. CDR3 coding DNA: TGTGCCAGCAGGGGAACAGGGGACTCACCCCTCCACTTT.

The rearrangement links TRBV19 to TRBJ2-5, with D possibly matching TRBD1 (6 bases). With 3 bases removed from V and 4 bases from J, the gap between germline ends came to 12 bases. This CDR3 has 14 amino acids. In germline, CDR1 is LNHDA, CDR2 SQIVND (reference sequence). The chain's CDR3 is CASSIMGALETQYF. In DNA form, the CDR3 reads TGTGCCAGTAGTATTATGGGGGCTCTAGAGACCCAGTACTTC.

The CDR3 protein is CSVAPGQGRNGYTF. CDR3 coding DNA: TGCAGCGTTGCCCCGGGACAGGGTCGCAATGGCTACACCTTC. The chain couples TRBV29-1 to TRBJ1-2, with 9 bases aligning to TRBD1. The germline gives CDR1 SQVTM, CDR2 ANQGSEA. Trimming took 4 bases from V and 6 from J; bases not matched to a gene: 9. The CDR3 consists of 14 residues. Variable domain in full (rest from reference TRBV29-1 and TRBJ1-2): SAVISQKPSRDICQRGTSLTIQCQVDSQVTMMFWYRQQPGQSLTLIATANQGSEATYESGFVIDKFPISRPNLTFSTLTVSNMSPEDSSIYLCSVAPGQGRNGYTFGSGTRLTVV.

The chain carries TRBV5-4 and TRBJ1-1; D uncertain. CDR3 length: 14 residues. CDR1 and CDR2 from the germline V gene are SGHNT and YYREEE (reference sequence). V was cut by 0 bases and J by 6 bases, with 12 bases left in between. This chain's CDR3 is CASSLELGFAEAFF. In nucleotides, the CDR3 is TGTGCCAGCAGCTTGGAATTAGGGTTCGCTGAAGCTTTCTTT.

This sequence joins TRBV7-8 and TRBJ2-2; D ambiguous. Germline V lookup: CDR1 SGHVS, CDR2 FQNEAQ. This CDR3 contains 16 residues. V was shortened by 5 bases and J by 5 bases, with 18 bases between the two germline ends. The CDR3 sequence is CASSPKARMGTGELFF. The CDR3 coding sequence is TGTGCCAGCAGCCCCAAGGCGCGAATGGGGACCGGGGAGCTGTTTTTT.

This chain connects TRBV30 to TRBJ1-6; 8 positions agree with TRBD1. This CDR3 region has 14 residues. J lost 6 bases, V lost 8 bases, and 9 bases had no gene match. CDR1 is GTSNPN and CDR2 is SVGIG in the germline V gene (reference sequence). CDR3 amino acids: CAAGPDRGNSPLHF. The CDR3 nucleotides read TGTGCCGCCGGACCTGACAGGGGTAATTCACCCCTCCACTTT.

This clone was recorded only once. The J gene is TRBJ2-5, the V gene TRBV7-3; 9 bases line up with TRBD1. The V and J ends lost 5 bases and 2 bases, in that order; junction bases with no gene match: 0. CDR1 is SGHTA, CDR2 FQGTGA, per germline. The CDR3 runs to 13 residues. DNA for the CDR3: TGTGCCAGCAGCGGACAGGGGCAAGAGACCCAGTACTTC. Translation gives CASSGQGQETQYF.

The CDR3 DNA is TGTGCCAGCAGTGACCGGGGCTATGGCTACACCTTC. This encodes CASSDRGYGYTF. J is TRBJ1-2 and V is TRBV28; D gene unclear. The CDR3 sequence is 12 residues long. The germline V gene has CDR1 MDHEN and CDR2 SYDVKM. V gave up 5 bases and J gave up 4 bases, with 8 bases separating them.

The V and J genes are TRBV9 and TRBJ1-2; the D is unclear. Germline values: CDR1 SGDLS, CDR2 YYNGEE. The V and J ends lost 4 bases and 6 bases respectively, with 13 bases between them. CDR3 length equals 13 residues. The CDR3 DNA sequence: TGTGCCAGCAGCCCAACTTTGCGTAATGGCTACACCTTC. This sequence encodes CASSPTLRNGYTF.

This chain connects TRBV7-6 to TRBJ2-4; perhaps TRBD2 as D (5 bases). Trimming took off 3 bases at V and 7 bases at J, with 10 bases between the two ends. Germline V gives CDR1 SGHVS, CDR2 FNYEAQ. This CDR3 has 13 amino acids. The CDR3 sequence is CASSLGELNIQYF. CDR3 bases: TGTGCCAGCAGCTTGGGAGAGTTGAACATTCAGTACTTC.

The CDR3 coding sequence is TGTGCCAGCGCTATAACCAATGAGCAGTTCTTC. This codes for CASAITNEQFF. The chain has TRBV28 and TRBJ2-1, with D uncertain. Germline lookup yields CDR1 MDHEN and CDR2 SYDVKM. V was trimmed by 8 bases and J by 6 bases, leaving 8 bases between them. The CDR3 is made up of 11 amino acids. The full variable domain, in which reference TRBV28 and TRBJ2-1 provide the parts outside the CDR3, is DVKVTQSSRYLVKRTGEKVFLECVQDMDHENMFWYRQDPGLGLRLIYFSYDVKMKEKGDIPEGYSVSREKKERFSLILESASTNQTSMYLCASAITNEQFFGPGTRLTVL.

V gene TRBV2 combines with J gene TRBJ1-3; no definite D call. CDR1 is SNHLY and CDR2 is FYNNEI in the germline V gene. V was trimmed by 4 bases and J by 0 bases, leaving 7 bases between them. The CDR3 is made up of 14 amino acids. Here the CDR3 DNA reads TGTGCCAGCAGTGCGGATTTCTCTGGAAACACCATATATTTT. Protein sequence: CASSADFSGNTIYF.

This CDR3 is CASSPGTGLPNEQFF. The CDR3 region has the DNA TGTGCCAGCTCACCCGGGACAGGGCTACCCAATGAGCAGTTCTTC. This rearrangement joins TRBV18 to TRBJ2-1, with 9 bases identical to TRBD1. Germline-derived CDR1 and CDR2 are KGHSH and LQKENI. CDR3 length: 15 residues. V was clipped by 3 bases and J by 6 bases; unmatched bases: 6.

J is TRBJ2-1 and V is TRBV5-6, with D tentatively TRBD1 (5 bases). Germline V gene sequence: CDR1 SGHDT, CDR2 YYEEEE. V was shortened by 4 bases and J by 8 bases, with 10 bases between the two germline ends. This CDR3 has 12 amino acids. CDR3 protein: CASSPSGYEQFF. The CDR3 DNA reads as TGTGCCAGCAGCCCCTCAGGGTATGAGCAGTTCTTC.

As concerns this clone: A read error may account for a junction end that differs from germline. DNA of the CDR3: TGTGCCAGCAGTGACAGGTTGATAGTCTTC. Its protein is CASSDRLIVF. The chain carries TRBV2 and TRBJ1-2; D gene uncertain. This CDR3 is 10 amino acids long. The germline CDR1 and CDR2 sequences are SNHLY and FYNNEI.

This clone turned up a few times. V usage is TRBV11-2 and J usage is TRBJ1-4; the match to TRBD1 covers 7 bases. Per the germline V gene, CDR1 is SGHAT and CDR2 is FQNNGV. Trimming took 5 bases from V and 7 from J; bases not matched to a gene: 13. The CDR3 consists of 16 residues. The CDR3 is CASSPTGQAEGEKLFF. DNA for the CDR3: TGTGCCAGCAGCCCTACAGGACAGGCGGAAGGTGAAAAACTGTTTTTT.

CDR3 loop: CASSPQGAGQPQHF. DNA of the CDR3: TGTGCCAGCAGTCCACAGGGGGCAGGGCAGCCCCAGCATTTT. This chain links TRBV6-5 with TRBJ1-5; TRBD1 matches at 9 bases. After removal of 5 bases from V and 7 bases from J, the junction contained 6 bases not matched to a gene. CDR1 is MNHEY, CDR2 SVGAGI, per germline. There are 14 residues in the CDR3.

This chain uses TRBV29-1 with TRBJ1-5; the D gene is possibly TRBD1 (5 bases). The germline V gene encodes CDR1 SQVTM and CDR2 ANQGSEA. V was pared by 6 bases and J by 3 bases, with 12 bases between. CDR3 size: 13 residues. This chain's CDR3 is CSVLGGNNQPQHF. CDR3 coding DNA: TGCAGCGTCCTCGGGGGGAACAATCAGCCCCAGCATTTT.